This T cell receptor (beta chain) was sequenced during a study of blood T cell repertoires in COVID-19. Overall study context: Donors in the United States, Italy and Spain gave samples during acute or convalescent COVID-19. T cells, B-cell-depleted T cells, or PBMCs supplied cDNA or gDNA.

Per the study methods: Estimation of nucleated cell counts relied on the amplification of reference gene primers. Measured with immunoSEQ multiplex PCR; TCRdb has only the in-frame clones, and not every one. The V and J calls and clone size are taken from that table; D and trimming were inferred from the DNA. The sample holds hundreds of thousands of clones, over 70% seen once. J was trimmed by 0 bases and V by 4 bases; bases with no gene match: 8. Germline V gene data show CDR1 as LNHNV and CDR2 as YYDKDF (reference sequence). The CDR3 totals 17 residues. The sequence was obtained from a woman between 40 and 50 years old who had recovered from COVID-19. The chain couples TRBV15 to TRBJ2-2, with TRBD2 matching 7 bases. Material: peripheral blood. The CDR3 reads CATSILGEGPNTGELFF. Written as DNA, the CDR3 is TGTGCCACCAGCATCCTAGGGGAGGGGCCGAACACCGGGGAGCTGTTTTTT.